This T cell receptor beta chain was sequenced during a study of blood T cells in healthy people across ages (dated by TCRdb to about 2015). As for the study more broadly: In model experiments, template switching captured roughly one uniquely barcoded TCR beta cDNA molecule for every two T cells. To track age-related changes in TCR beta repertoire diversity, the study relied on deep sequencing normalized with unique cDNA molecular identifiers. Donors were grouped into four age groups: young (average roughly 15 years), middle-aged (approximately 41), aged (roughly 62) and long-lived (roughly 80). To avoid experimental bias, donors of different ages were spread randomly across the sequencing lanes. The study analyzed two additional independent replicas of 1 million unique cDNA reads from the same blood draw for two donors, one aged 18 to 29 and one aged 80 or older.

The investigation overall reported the following: Observed TCR beta diversity per million T cells fell roughly linearly with age, and a significant reduction was already apparent by age around 40. Estimates of total diversity based on one million sequenced T cells were regarded as lower bounds and as underestimates. Because the CMV infection status of the donors was unknown, age-related changes in expanded clonotypes may potentially have been confounded. A strong correlation was found between observed TCR beta diversity and the percentage of naive T cells measured by flow cytometry. Compared with the aged group, more naive CD4+ T cells, fewer expanded clones and increased TCR diversity were shown by the long-lived group, suggesting age selection. Because profiling used bulk unsorted PBMCs, naive and antigen-experienced compartments could not be compared conclusively.

To prepare the library, 5' RACE was applied. Sequencing instrument: Illumina HiSeq 2500. A second PCR of roughly 6 to 11 cycles was performed with a sample-barcoded 5' primer and a J-beta primer mix. Each TCR beta cDNA molecule received a unique molecular identifier from a template-switch 5' adaptor carrying 12 random nucleotides. At least 3 million CDR3-containing paired-end reads were obtained from each sample. The Mint cDNA synthesis kit, primed by a TRBC-specific oligonucleotide, was used to synthesize first-strand cDNA from all RNA. Following uracil-DNA glycosylase treatment, a first 18-cycle PCR with universal primers M1SS and BC2_uni_R was performed on all cDNA. In the source study's methods: Each sample was normalized by randomly selecting 1 million high-quality reads, each carrying a distinct molecular identifier. Reads with shared molecular identifiers were discarded instead of being binned into consensus sequences. MiTCR, with a Q25 quality threshold and the strictest error-elimination algorithm, was used for CDR3 identification, clonotype clustering and error correction. A nonparametric unseen species model with Euler transformation was used to estimate lower-bound total TCR beta diversity. The raw public reads went through TCRdb reprocessing: fastp at Q25, MiXCR clone calling, in-frame beta chains kept. Rows with a matching CDR3 protein are joined into one entry that keeps the most common DNA and genes. These V and J calls are TCRdb output, not the study's own analysis. The sample table shows approximately 820,000 distinct CDR3 sequences, and about 42% are seen once. The top ten constitute about 21% of the sample.

The approximately 40 donors, aged about 6 to 100 years, were systemically healthy Caucasian individuals from Russia. Each donor gave around 9 milliliters of peripheral blood, collected into EDTA-treated Vacutainer tubes. Ficoll-Paque density-gradient centrifugation was used to isolate PBMCs, with at least 7 million obtained per sample. Trizol reagent was used to extract total RNA from PBMCs, with at least 5.5 micrograms per sample. Naive CD45RAhigh/CD27high T cell percentages were measured by flow cytometry on a PBMC aliquot from every donor. Based on the germline V gene, the CDR1 and CDR2 sequences are SGDLS and YYNGEE. Between the V and J ends, shortened by 4 bases and 5 bases respectively, the junction contains 10 bases. The CDR3 starts with the cysteine, ends with the phenylalanine, and has 14 residues. Solely the CDR3 DNA is kept, with 42 bases framed from the first base. Concerning this clonotype itself: There is no known antigen for this receptor. This sequence may be a read error, since a much larger clone differs from it by one base.

The receptor's source is a man aged 55 to 70 in good health. This chain is built from TRBV9 and TRBJ1-6; the D gene lacks a confident call. Material: blood. The sequence in DNA is TGTGCCAGCAGCCCGATCGAGAATAATTCACCCCTCCACTTT. Its coded protein is CASSPIENNSPLHF. This CDR3, with the reference TRBV9 and TRBJ1-6 proteins standing in past its ends, gives the full variable domain DSGVTQTPKHLITATGQRVTLRCSPRSGDLSVYWYQQSLDQGLQFLIQYYNGEERAKGNILERFSAQQFPDLHSELNLSSLELGDSALYFCASSPIENNSPLHFGNGTRLTVT.